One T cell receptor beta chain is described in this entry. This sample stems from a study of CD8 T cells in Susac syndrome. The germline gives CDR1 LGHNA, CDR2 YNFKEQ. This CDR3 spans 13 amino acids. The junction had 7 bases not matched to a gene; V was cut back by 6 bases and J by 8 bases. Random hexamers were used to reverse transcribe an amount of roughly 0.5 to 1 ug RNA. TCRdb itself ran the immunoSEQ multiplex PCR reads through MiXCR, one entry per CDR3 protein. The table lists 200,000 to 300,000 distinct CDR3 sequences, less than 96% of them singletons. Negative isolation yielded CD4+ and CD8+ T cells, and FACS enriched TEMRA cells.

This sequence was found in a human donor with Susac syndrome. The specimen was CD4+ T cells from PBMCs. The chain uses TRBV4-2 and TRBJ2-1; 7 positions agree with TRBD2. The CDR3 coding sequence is TGTGCCAGCAGGTACGGGGGGATGGATGAGCAGTTCTTC. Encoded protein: CASRYGGMDEQFF.